These T cell receptor beta chains were read from a single sample in a study of shared T cell receptors in the human thymus. Measured with immunoSEQ multiplex PCR; TCRdb has only the in-frame clones, and not every one. The sample comprises hundreds of thousands of clones, roughly 90% of which are singletons, and approximately 0.011% rests with the top ten. The sample was also reused in another study, on human thymus T cells.

Input material: thymocytes. These receptors all stem from a boy under two years old with a congenital heart defect. CDR3s include the opening cysteine and the closing phenylalanine or tryptophan. D genes are given only for firm matches. Only some rows state a clone size, as once, few, many or a class for expanded clones.

.	TRBJ2-5	TRBV20-1	.	TGCAGTGCTAGAGGAGTAGAGACCCAGTACTTC	CSARGVETQYF
.	TRBJ2-2	TRBV6-1	.	TGTGCCAGCAGTGAAGCGGCGGCTCATCTGAACACCGGGGAGCTGTTTTTT	CASSEAAAHLNTGELFF
.	TRBJ2-3	TRBV15	.	TGTGCCACCAGCAGTGCGGCAGATACGCAGTATTTT	CATSSAADTQYF
.	TRBJ2-5	TRBV6-5	TRBD2	TGTGCCAGCAGCGCAGGACTAGGAGAGACCCAGTACTTC	CASSAGLGETQYF
.	TRBJ2-1	TRBV15	TRBD2	TGTGCCACCAGCAGATTGACTAGCGGGAGCTTATACAATGAGCAGTTCTTC	CATSRLTSGSLYNEQFF
.	TRBJ2-2	TRBV10-1	.	TGCGCCAGCAGTGAGTCAACGGGAACGAACACCGGGGAGCTGTTTTTT	CASSESTGTNTGELFF
.	TRBJ2-1	TRBV5-4	.	TGTGCCAGCAGCTTGCGTGGCAGCAATGAGCAGTTCTTC	CASSLRGSNEQFF
.	TRBJ2-2	TRBV7-3	TRBD1	TGTGCCAGCAGCGCCCTCCCTCCGCCGGACAGGGGAGGGACCGGGGAGCTGTTTTTT	CASSALPPPDRGGTGELFF
.	TRBJ2-1	TRBV28	TRBD2	TGTGCCAGCAGTTTTCTCCTAGCGGGGCCCCCCAATGAGCAGTTCTTC	CASSFLLAGPPNEQFF
.	TRBJ1-3	TRBV5-6	.	TGTGCCAGCAGCACCACAGAAGCTGGAAACACCATATATTTT	CASSTTEAGNTIYF
.	TRBJ2-3	TRBV7-3	TRBD2	TGTGCCAGCAGCGCCGGACTAGGGCGCCACACAGATACGCAGTATTTT	CASSAGLGRHTDTQYF
.	TRBJ1-1	TRBV5-8	.	TGTGCCAGCAGCTTGTACAGGAACACTGAAGCTTTCTTT	CASSLYRNTEAFF
.	TRBJ2-1	TRBV5-4	TRBD2	TGTGCCAGCAGCTTGTTGGCGGGAGCGGCGGCCAATGAGCAGTTCTTC	CASSLLAGAAANEQFF
.	TRBJ2-1	TRBV19	TRBD1	TGTGCCAGTAGTTGGGGACAGGGGACCTACAATGAGCAGTTCTTC	CASSWGQGTYNEQFF
.	TRBJ1-4	TRBV10-2	TRBD1	TGCGCCAGCAGACGACAGGGGGCGACTAATGAAAAACTGTTTTTT	CASRRQGATNEKLFF
.	TRBJ2-7	TRBV10-1	.	TGCGCCAGCAGCCCGCGACAGGTGTACTGGGACGAGCAGTACTTC	CASSPRQVYWDEQYF
.	TRBJ2-7	TRBV11-2	TRBD1	TGTGCCAGCAGCCCCCCAGGGGGTTGGTTCTACGAGCAGTACTTC	CASSPPGGWFYEQYF
.	TRBJ2-2	TRBV14	.	TGTGCCAGCAGCTCTCCGGGGGACACCGGGGAGCTGTTTTTT	CASSSPGDTGELFF
.	TRBJ2-4	TRBV4-1	.	TGCGCCAGCAGCCAATGGTCCGACACTAGGAGAAAAAACATTCAGTACTTC	CASSQWSDTRRKNIQYF
.	TRBJ1-2	TRBV5-4	TRBD1	TGTGCCAGCAGCTCCGCCCGGGACAGGGCCCTTGGCTACACCTTC	CASSSARDRALGYTF
.	TRBJ2-7	TRBV6-4	TRBD1	TGTGCCAGCAGTGACCCTGTCGCTCCGGGACAGGGCAGCGAGCAGTACTTC	CASSDPVAPGQGSEQYF
.	TRBJ2-7	TRBV14	TRBD2	TGTGCCAGCAGCCAAGCCCCGACTAGCGGTTCTCCCCCTAGGTCCTACGAGCAGTACTTC	CASSQAPTSGSPPRSYEQYF
.	TRBJ2-1	TRBV29-1	.	TGCAGCGTGGATCTGACGGATCAAAGGGAGAATGAGCAGTTCTTC	CSVDLTDQRENEQFF
.	TRBJ2-3	TRBV29-1	TRBD1	TGCAGCGTTGCACGGGACAGGGCCCACGATCCCACAGATACGCAGTATTTT	CSVARDRAHDPTDTQYF
.	TRBJ2-7	TRBV12-2	.	TGTGCAAGTCGCCTCTCCTACGAGCAGTACTTC	CASRLSYEQYF
once	TRBJ2-1	TRBV28	TRBD2	TGTGCCAGCAGCCAAATGGGGAGGGGTCCCTACAATGAGCAGTTCTTC	CASSQMGRGPYNEQFF
.	TRBJ2-1	TRBV7-9	.	TGTGCCAGCGCCGAAGGGGAGGGGGTTATCTATGAGCAGTTCTTC	CASAEGEGVIYEQFF
.	TRBJ2-7	TRBV5-6	TRBD1	TGTGCCAGCAGCTCCGGGACAGGGGAATTTGAGGAGCAGTACTTC	CASSSGTGEFEEQYF
.	TRBJ1-2	TRBV6-5	.	TGTGCCAGCAGTTACTCGTTTACAGATGGCTACACCTTC	CASSYSFTDGYTF
.	TRBJ1-1	TRBV29-1	TRBD1	TGCAGCGAGACACAGGGGGCCTACACTGAAGCTTTCTTT	CSETQGAYTEAFF
.	TRBJ1-1	TRBV30	.	TGTGCCTGCCTCAGATTCAATAACACTGAAGCTTTCTTT	CACLRFNNTEAFF
once	TRBJ1-2	TRBV11-2	TRBD1	TGTGCCAGCAGCCTATTTACCGACGACAGGGTTCGAAATGGCTACACCTTC	CASSLFTDDRVRNGYTF
once	TRBJ2-7	TRBV30	TRBD1	TGTGCCTGGAGGACAGGGGGTAGCGGGCAGTACTTC	CAWRTGGSGQYF
.	TRBJ1-4	TRBV7-9	.	TGTGCCAGCAGCTTAGTGGGCTTGGATGAAAAACTGTTTTTT	CASSLVGLDEKLFF
.	TRBJ2-1	TRBV14	.	TGTGCCAGCAGCCGAAGGGACGCGGTGGGGGCCTGGGATGAGCAGTTCTTC	CASSRRDAVGAWDEQFF
once	TRBJ2-1	TRBV27	TRBD2	TGTGCCAGCAGTTTAGAGCGGGAGGGCCCCTACAATGAGCAGTTCTTC	CASSLEREGPYNEQFF
.	TRBJ2-6	TRBV28	TRBD2	TGTGCCAGCAGTTTACCCAAGGACAGGGGACTAGCGGGAGGGCCTTCTGGGGCCAACGTCCTGACTTTC	CASSLPKDRGLAGGPSGANVLTF
.	TRBJ1-1	TRBV6-6	TRBD1	TGTGCCAGCAGTTTTCCGGGACAGGGGAACACTGAAGCTTTCTTT	CASSFPGQGNTEAFF
.	TRBJ2-3	TRBV23-1	.	TGCGCCAGCAGTCGGCCGGGAACAGATACGCAGTATTTT	CASSRPGTDTQYF
once	TRBJ2-5	TRBV19	.	TGTGCCAGTAGTATAGGAGGGTTAGAGACCCAGTACTTC	CASSIGGLETQYF
.	TRBJ2-1	TRBV5-1	TRBD2	TGCGCCAGCAGCTTCGGGGGGGCCGACAATGAGCAGTTCTTC	CASSFGGADNEQFF
.	TRBJ1-2	TRBV28	.	TGTGCCAGCAGTTCCGACCCTCGTGCGGCAACTTTTAACTATGGCTACACCTTC	CASSSDPRAATFNYGYTF
.	TRBJ1-2	TRBV11-3	TRBD1	TGTGCCAGCAGTCACGGAAACCGGGACAGGGATTCGTCTAACTATGGCTACACCTTC	CASSHGNRDRDSSNYGYTF
.	TRBJ1-1	TRBV5-1	.	TGCGCCAGCAGCTACGGACATTGTAAGAACACTGAAGCTTTCTTT	CASSYGHCKNTEAFF
.	TRBJ2-2	TRBV20-1	.	TGCAGTGCTACCACTCCCGGGGAGCTGTTTTTT	CSATTPGELFF
.	TRBJ2-5	TRBV5-4	TRBD2	TGTGCCAGCAGCGGGGGCCAGCGGGAGGAAGAGACCCAGTACTTC	CASSGGQREEETQYF
few	TRBJ1-3	TRBV14	TRBD1	TGTGCCAGCAGCCAAGGGACGGGACAGGGGTACGGAAACACCATATATTTT	CASSQGTGQGYGNTIYF
.	TRBJ2-7	TRBV13	TRBD2	TGTGCCAGCAGCCTGGGACTAGCGGGAGAGGGCTACGAGCAGTACTTC	CASSLGLAGEGYEQYF
.	TRBJ2-7	TRBV18	TRBD1	TGTGCCAGCTCACCTGGGACAGGGATGTCCCCCTCCTACGAGCAGTACTTC	CASSPGTGMSPSYEQYF
.	TRBJ2-5	TRBV6-1	TRBD1	TGTGCCAGCAGTGAAGGGGGGGACAGGAAAGAGACCCAGTACTTC	CASSEGGDRKETQYF